A selection of T cell receptor beta chains follows, all from one sample in a study of blood T cell repertoires in COVID-19. The assay was immunoSEQ multiplex PCR, and TCRdb's table has in-frame clones only and misses some. The data show around 200,000 clones, roughly 90% seen once. Sequencing was performed on PBMCs or T cells enriched from blood (not recorded which). These receptors were collected from a young woman who had recovered from COVID-19. Each CDR3 is given with its conserved first and last residue. D genes are given only for firm matches. Not every row has a clone size; where given, it reads once, few, many or a size class.

abundance	d_gene	v_gene	j_gene	CDR3nt	CDR3aa
few	.	TRBV5-1	TRBJ2-7	TGCGCCAGCAGCCAGGGCCCCGAGCAGTACTTC	CASSQGPEQYF
.	TRBD1	TRBV29-1	TRBJ1-2	TGCAGCACCCTGGGGACAGGGACAGTGGATGGCTACACCTTC	CSTLGTGTVDGYTF
.	TRBD1	TRBV28	TRBJ1-1	TGTGCCAGCTGGGGACAGGGGAGGGAAACTGAAGCTTTCTTT	CASWGQGRETEAFF
.	TRBD1	TRBV27	TRBJ2-1	TGTGCCAGCAGTTTATTCCGGACAGGATATTACAATGAGCAGTTCTTC	CASSLFRTGYYNEQFF
.	.	TRBV5-1	TRBJ1-2	TGCGCCAGCAGCTTGTTTGTTTCGGTCGACGGAGGGGTTGGCTACACCTTC	CASSLFVSVDGGVGYTF
.	TRBD2	TRBV6-5	TRBJ2-7	TGTGCCAGCACCTCCGGGACTACAATCGAAGAGCAGTACTTC	CASTSGTTIEEQYF
.	.	TRBV27	TRBJ2-7	TGTGCCAGCAGTTTAGCAACAGCCCTTTTGAACGAGCAGTACTTC	CASSLATALLNEQYF
.	.	TRBV4-1	TRBJ2-1	TGCGCCAGCAGCCAAACCCAGCGGAGCTCCTACAATGAGCAGTTCTTC	CASSQTQRSSYNEQFF
.	TRBD2	TRBV9	TRBJ2-7	TGTGCCAGCAGCGGAGCTAGCGGGGCCTCCTACGAGCAGTACTTC	CASSGASGASYEQYF
.	TRBD1	TRBV10-3	TRBJ2-7	TGTGCCATTCGGGACAGGGGCCTCTATGGCGGGGAGCAGTACTTC	CAIRDRGLYGGEQYF
.	.	TRBV11-3	TRBJ2-5	TGTGCCAGCAGCTTACTGGAAGGTTTATACGGGGAGACCCAGTACTTC	CASSLLEGLYGETQYF
.	.	TRBV7-8	TRBJ2-1	TGTGCCAGCAGCTTAGACGGCGTTCTCGCCAACGGGAATGAGCAGTTCTTC	CASSLDGVLANGNEQFF
.	TRBD1	TRBV29-1	TRBJ1-1	TGCAGCGCCCTGATAGGACAGGGGTTGAACACTGAAGCTTTCTTT	CSALIGQGLNTEAFF
few	TRBD2	TRBV7-2	TRBJ2-7	TGTGCCAGCAGCTTAGATGGGACTAGCGGGAGTTACGAGCAGTACTTC	CASSLDGTSGSYEQYF
.	TRBD1	TRBV28	TRBJ1-5	TGTGCCAGCAGATCAGGGGGGACGGTTCAGCCCCAGCATTTT	CASRSGGTVQPQHF
.	.	TRBV7-9	TRBJ2-2	TGTGCCAGCAGCCGGGACAATCGGGCTTTGAACACCGGGGAGCTGTTTTTT	CASSRDNRALNTGELFF
.	.	TRBV9	TRBJ1-1	TGTGCCAGCAGCGTAGCACAGGAGAACACTGAAGCTTTCTTT	CASSVAQENTEAFF
few	.	TRBV5-4	TRBJ1-1	TGTGCCAGCAGCTTGGCAGGGCCGAACACTGAAGCTTTCTTT	CASSLAGPNTEAFF
.	TRBD1	TRBV25-1	TRBJ1-6	TGTGCCAGTAAAACAGGGGCGGTAAATTCACCCCTCCACTTT	CASKTGAVNSPLHF
.	TRBD2	TRBV27	TRBJ2-3	TGTGCCAGCAGGGGACTAGCGGGAACCACAGATACGCAGTATTTT	CASRGLAGTTDTQYF
.	TRBD2	TRBV5-6	TRBJ2-5	TGTGCCAGCAGCTTGTTTAGGACTAGCGGGAGAGGGACCCAGTACTTC	CASSLFRTSGRGTQYF
.	TRBD2	TRBV7-3	TRBJ2-1	TGTGCCAGCAGCTTAGTACTAGCGGCAAACAATGAGCAGTTCTTC	CASSLVLAANNEQFF
.	TRBD1	TRBV27	TRBJ2-2	TGTGCCAGCAGCCACAGGGGGAACACCGGGGAGCTGTTTTTT	CASSHRGNTGELFF
.	.	TRBV20-1	TRBJ2-3	TGCAGTGCTAGTGGGGGAGGTAGCACAGATACGCAGTATTTT	CSASGGGSTDTQYF
.	.	TRBV11-3	TRBJ2-7	TGTGCCAGCAGCGACCCGACAGTTTCCTACGAGCAGTACTTC	CASSDPTVSYEQYF
.	TRBD2	TRBV5-1	TRBJ2-1	TGCGCCAGCAGCTTTGCCCGACTAGCGTACTCCTACAATGAGCAGTTCTTC	CASSFARLAYSYNEQFF
.	.	TRBV27	TRBJ2-1	TGTGCCAGCAGTCAAAGCGGGCCCCATGAGCAGTTCTTC	CASSQSGPHEQFF
.	.	TRBV7-9	TRBJ1-4	TGTGCCAGCAGCTTAGCGGAGCGGACTAATGAAAAACTGTTTTTT	CASSLAERTNEKLFF
.	TRBD1	TRBV27	TRBJ1-5	TGTGCCAGCAGTTTTGGACAGGGTGGTGGGCCCCAGCATTTT	CASSFGQGGGPQHF
once	.	TRBV2	TRBJ1-3	TGTGCCAGCAGTGAGGAGGGGCCAAGCTCTGGAAACACCATATATTTT	CASSEEGPSSGNTIYF
once	TRBD2	TRBV3-1/TRBV3-2	TRBJ2-1	TGTGCCAGCAGACGTACCGGGACTAGCGGGGACAATGAGCAGTTCTTC	CASRRTGTSGDNEQFF
few	.	TRBV7-2	TRBJ2-1	TGTGCCAGCAGCTTGCCGGGAGCGGAGCAGTTCTTC	CASSLPGAEQFF
once	.	TRBV7-8	TRBJ1-5	TGTGCCAGCAGCTTAGCCAGGGTATCCAATCAGCCCCAGCATTTT	CASSLARVSNQPQHF
.	TRBD2	TRBV7-3	TRBJ2-1	TGTGCCAGCAGCTTGCGACTAGCGCAGAACAATGAGCAGTTCTTC	CASSLRLAQNNEQFF
.	.	TRBV2	TRBJ1-4	TGTGCCAGCACCCCCGGGGGGGGAAAACTGTTTTTT	CASTPGGGKLFF
.	TRBD2	TRBV4-2	TRBJ2-3	TGTGCCAGCAGCCCGCGGGAGGCCCAGGGGTACTGGGAGTATTTT	CASSPREAQGYWEYF
.	.	TRBV15	TRBJ2-5	TGTGCCACCAGCAGAGATCGAGGTGGAAAGACCCAGTACTTC	CATSRDRGGKTQYF
.	.	TRBV11-2	TRBJ2-4	TGTGCCAGCAGCCCTTTAGCGGCAAGGGTGGGGGAAAACATTCAGTACTTC	CASSPLAARVGENIQYF
once	TRBD2	TRBV9	TRBJ2-1	TGTGCCAGCAGCGTAGCTCCCGGGAGGGACAATGAGCAGTTCTTC	CASSVAPGRDNEQFF
.	.	TRBV12-5	TRBJ2-1	TGTGCTAGTGGGGCGACAGGCACTTTATACAATGAGCAGTTCTTC	CASGATGTLYNEQFF
.	TRBD1	TRBV6-5	TRBJ1-2	TGTGCCAGCAGTCCCCCCCGGACAGGACCCTATGGCTACACCTTC	CASSPPRTGPYGYTF
.	.	TRBV6-2/TRBV6-3	TRBJ1-2	TGTGCCAGCAGTTACTCTCGGAGTGTCCCCGGCGGGGGCTACACCTTC	CASSYSRSVPGGGYTF
.	.	TRBV2	TRBJ1-2	TGTGCCAGCAGCGGACAGTCCTATGGCTACACCTTC	CASSGQSYGYTF
.	.	TRBV27	TRBJ1-4	TGTGCCAGCAGTCCCGACATCCCGGAAAAACTGTTTTTT	CASSPDIPEKLFF
.	.	TRBV14	TRBJ1-1	TGTGCCAGCAGCCATGAGAGGGGGGGGAACACTGAAGCTTTCTTT	CASSHERGGNTEAFF
.	.	TRBV19	TRBJ2-7	TGTGCCACCCGCAGTACGGCGAGGTTTGACGAGCAGTACTTC	CATRSTARFDEQYF
.	TRBD1	TRBV5-1	TRBJ1-2	TGCGCCAGCAGCCCGGGACAGTTGGAAAACTATGGCTACACCTTC	CASSPGQLENYGYTF
once	.	TRBV5-1	TRBJ2-5	TGCGCCAGCAGCTTGGTGGGAGGGGGAGTCCAAGAGACCCAGTACTTC	CASSLVGGGVQETQYF
.	.	TRBV21-1	TRBJ1-5	TGTGCCAGCAGCAAAGTGTGTTGGGACAGGGGCATTCCTAGCAATCAGCCCCAGCATTTT	CASSKVCWDRGIPSNQPQHF
.	TRBD2	TRBV12-5	TRBJ2-2	TGTGCTAGTGGTTTGTTAGCGGGAGGTCATACCGGGGAGCTGTTTTTT	CASGLLAGGHTGELFF
.	.	TRBV10-3	TRBJ1-3	TGTGCCATCAGTGCTTTTGGGGTTTCGGGGAGCTCTGGAAACACCATATATTTT	CAISAFGVSGSSGNTIYF
.	.	TRBV28	TRBJ1-1	TGTGCCAGCAGTGGCCTAGGGGGGGCCATGAACACTGAAGCTTTCTTT	CASSGLGGAMNTEAFF